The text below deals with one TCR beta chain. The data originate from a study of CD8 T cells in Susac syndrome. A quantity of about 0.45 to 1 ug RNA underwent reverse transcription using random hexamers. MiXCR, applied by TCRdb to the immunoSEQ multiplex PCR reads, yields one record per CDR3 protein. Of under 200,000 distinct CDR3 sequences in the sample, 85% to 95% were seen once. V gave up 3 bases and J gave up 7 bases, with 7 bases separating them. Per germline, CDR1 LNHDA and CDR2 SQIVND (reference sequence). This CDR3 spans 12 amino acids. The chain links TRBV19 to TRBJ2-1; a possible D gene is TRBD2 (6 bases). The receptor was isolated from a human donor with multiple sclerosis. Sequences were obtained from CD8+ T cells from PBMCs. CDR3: CASSIGGNEQFF. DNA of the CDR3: TGTGCCAGTAGTATTGGGGGGAATGAGCAGTTCTTC.